The T cell receptor beta chain under discussion was sequenced for a study of T-cell reconstitution after alpha-beta-depleted transplantation in children. Notes on the study in general: It was surviving recipient T cells and thymic progenitors that gave some patients high TCRbeta diversity at day 60. The origin of alpha-beta T cells about two months after transplant was reportedly several hundred expanded graft clones.

TCRbeta library construction was performed incorporating unique molecular identifiers. TCRdb itself ran the PCR reads through MiXCR, one entry per CDR3 protein. This sample has approximately 800,000 distinct CDR3 sequences, with approximately 15% found just once. This clonotype occurred a few times. Its cognate antigen is unknown. Trimming left V 7 bases short and J 0 bases short, with 10 bases between. Germline lookup yields CDR1 SGHDT and CDR2 YYEEEE. This CDR3 has 13 residues. The gene calls are TRBV5-6 and TRBJ2-5; D is tentatively TRBD1 or TRBD2 (6 bases each). The sequence was collected from a male patient under 18 who had a stem cell transplant for acute lymphoblastic leukemia, so the T cells may come from the graft donor. Sequences were derived from PBMCs, mostly from graft donor cells, sampled 360 days after TCRalphabeta/CD19-depleted stem cell transplant. The CDR3 nucleotides read TGTGCCAGCCGAGGGGGGTACCAAGAGACCCAGTACTTC. This encodes CASRGGYQETQYF.